This T cell receptor beta chain was sequenced in a study of OX40 agonist ivuxolimab in advanced cancers. About the study: Patients were roughly 83% male with ages roughly 20 to 80, mean approximately 58.

This clone was observed a single time. Its antigen is unidentified. The CDR3 runs 15 residues. V was trimmed by 4 bases and J by 8 bases, leaving 21 bases between them. Germline-derived CDR1 and CDR2 are SGHDT and YYEEEE. Clones were sequenced by immunoSEQ multiplex PCR, and TCRdb holds only the in-frame ones, with some missing. The sample lists about 46,000 clones; about four fifths were seen once. Study conclusions and caveats: The mean number of expanded clones was higher in CD8+ T cells than in CD4+. Within 6 weeks, CD4+ and CD8+ blood T cells expanded clonally at 0.1 to 3.0 mg/kg.

The gene calls are TRBV5-6 and TRBJ1-2; D is possibly TRBD1 (5 bases). The material sequenced was CD4+ or CD8+ T cells sorted from blood, taken in a trial of the OX40 agonist ivuxolimab. This sequence was found in an adult with an advanced solid tumor such as melanoma, head and neck, liver or kidney cancer. CDR3 DNA sequence: TGTGCCAGCAGCCCGGGGCCGGGGTCCTTTTCCGGCTACACCTTC. Its protein is CASSPGPGSFSGYTF.